These T cell receptor beta chains were read from a single sample in a study of blood T cells in healthy people across ages. MiXCR was run by TCRdb on the 5' RACE reads, yielding one entry per CDR3 protein. The table lists about a million distinct CDR3 sequences, 40% to 60% of them singletons. Sequencing used blood. The receptors come from a man aged 30 to 39 in good health. The CDR3 runs from the conserved cysteine through the conserved F or W. A D gene is named only where the DNA matches it firmly. Clone size is stated in some rows and not others, as once, few, many or a class when expanded.

v_call: TRBV18; j_call: TRBJ2-1; d_call: NA; clone_size: NA; cdr3_nt: TGTGCCAGCTCACCACCGCAGGGGTCCTACAATGAGCAGTTCTTC; cdr3_aa: CASSPPQGSYNEQFF
v_call: TRBV2; j_call: TRBJ1-6; d_call: TRBD1; clone_size: NA; cdr3_nt: TGTGCCAGCAGCAGGGACAGGCAAGGTTCACCCCTCCACTTT; cdr3_aa: CASSRDRQGSPLHF
v_call: TRBV7-6; j_call: TRBJ2-2; d_call: NA; clone_size: NA; cdr3_nt: TGTGCCAGCAGGCCCTTTGTGGGAACCGGGGAGCTGTTTTTT; cdr3_aa: CASRPFVGTGELFF
v_call: TRBV4-2; j_call: TRBJ2-3; d_call: NA; clone_size: few; cdr3_nt: TGTGCCAGCAGCCAAGATCTTCAGGTCCTCACAGATACGCAGTATTTT; cdr3_aa: CASSQDLQVLTDTQYF
v_call: TRBV29-1; j_call: TRBJ2-2; d_call: NA; clone_size: NA; cdr3_nt: TGCAGCGTTGCGACAGGCCCCACCGGGGAGCTGTTTTTT; cdr3_aa: CSVATGPTGELFF
v_call: TRBV7-2; j_call: TRBJ2-5; d_call: TRBD2; clone_size: NA; cdr3_nt: TGTGCCAGCAGCTTTACTAGCGGGATGAAAGAGACCCAGTACTTC; cdr3_aa: CASSFTSGMKETQYF
v_call: TRBV7-9; j_call: TRBJ2-2; d_call: NA; clone_size: NA; cdr3_nt: TGTGCCAGCACCAGCAGCAACACCGGGGAGCTGTTTTTT; cdr3_aa: CASTSSNTGELFF
v_call: TRBV25-1; j_call: TRBJ2-6; d_call: NA; clone_size: few; cdr3_nt: TGTGCCAGCAGCCCAGATTCGTTGCCCCTGTCGACCAACGTCCTGACTTTC; cdr3_aa: CASSPDSLPLSTNVLTF
v_call: TRBV11-2; j_call: TRBJ2-1; d_call: NA; clone_size: NA; cdr3_nt: TGTGCCAGCAGCTTAGATCTGGGCAGGAACAATGAGCAGTTCTTC; cdr3_aa: CASSLDLGRNNEQFF
v_call: TRBV14; j_call: TRBJ1-2; d_call: NA; clone_size: NA; cdr3_nt: TGTGCCAGCAGCCAGCTGATCGGGCAGGGACGCACTAACTATGGCTACACCTTC; cdr3_aa: CASSQLIGQGRTNYGYTF
v_call: TRBV6-5; j_call: TRBJ2-6; d_call: NA; clone_size: few; cdr3_nt: TGTGCCAGCAGGAAGGCGTCGCGGGCCAACGTCCTGACTTTC; cdr3_aa: CASRKASRANVLTF
v_call: TRBV21-1; j_call: TRBJ1-5; d_call: NA; clone_size: NA; cdr3_nt: TGTGCCAGCAGCAAATTTGGCAGCGCCGGCAATCAGCCCCAGCATTTT; cdr3_aa: CASSKFGSAGNQPQHF
v_call: TRBV4-2; j_call: TRBJ1-5; d_call: NA; clone_size: NA; cdr3_nt: TGTGCCAGCAGCCAAATCGGGGATAGCAATCAGCCCCAGCATTTT; cdr3_aa: CASSQIGDSNQPQHF
v_call: TRBV14; j_call: TRBJ1-5; d_call: TRBD1; clone_size: NA; cdr3_nt: TGTGCCAGCAGCCAAGGGGGACAGTTCAATCAGCTCCAGCATTTT; cdr3_aa: CASSQGGQFNQLQHF
v_call: TRBV7-9; j_call: TRBJ1-2; d_call: TRBD1; clone_size: NA; cdr3_nt: TGTGCCAGCAGCTTGGGACAGGGTGTCTACACCTTC; cdr3_aa: CASSLGQGVYTF
v_call: TRBV20-1; j_call: TRBJ1-1; d_call: NA; clone_size: NA; cdr3_nt: TGCAGTGCTAGCCATTGGGTGTTGGGTGAAGCTTTCTTT; cdr3_aa: CSASHWVLGEAFF
v_call: TRBV4-1; j_call: TRBJ2-1; d_call: NA; clone_size: NA; cdr3_nt: TGCGCCAGCAGCCATCTATCTCCAGAGTCCGAGAAGTTCTTC; cdr3_aa: CASSHLSPESEKFF
v_call: TRBV4-2; j_call: TRBJ2-7; d_call: NA; clone_size: NA; cdr3_nt: TGTGCCAGCAGGAGGGGTAGCGGTGACTCCTACGAGCAGTACTTC; cdr3_aa: CASRRGSGDSYEQYF
v_call: TRBV12-3/TRBV12-4; j_call: TRBJ1-2; d_call: NA; clone_size: NA; cdr3_nt: TGTGCCAGCAGTCGAGGGGCAGGGAACGGCTATGGCTACACCTTC; cdr3_aa: CASSRGAGNGYGYTF
v_call: TRBV27; j_call: TRBJ1-2; d_call: NA; clone_size: once; cdr3_nt: TGTGCCAGCAGTTCCTCCCGGAGGGGGTTAAACTATGGCTACACCTTC; cdr3_aa: CASSSSRRGLNYGYTF
v_call: TRBV7-3; j_call: TRBJ2-1; d_call: NA; clone_size: once; cdr3_nt: TGTGCCAGTCGTTCCGCGAACAGTGAGCAGTTCTTC; cdr3_aa: CASRSANSEQFF
v_call: TRBV4-1; j_call: TRBJ1-3; d_call: NA; clone_size: NA; cdr3_nt: TGCGCCAGCAGCCAAGAAAGAGGCGGCACATCTCACTCTGGAAACACCATATATTTT; cdr3_aa: CASSQERGGTSHSGNTIYF
v_call: TRBV6-2/TRBV6-3; j_call: TRBJ2-5; d_call: NA; clone_size: NA; cdr3_nt: TGTGCCAGCAGTTACCCAATACCTAGCGCTAGGGGCGGACAAGAGACCCAGTACTTC; cdr3_aa: CASSYPIPSARGGQETQYF
v_call: TRBV20-1; j_call: TRBJ1-1; d_call: TRBD1; clone_size: NA; cdr3_nt: TGCAGTGCTCCGGACAGGGGGCATACTGAAGCTTTCTTT; cdr3_aa: CSAPDRGHTEAFF
v_call: TRBV6-2/TRBV6-3; j_call: TRBJ2-7; d_call: TRBD1; clone_size: few; cdr3_nt: TGTGCCAGCAGCGCAGACAGGGGGCGTAAGGTCTCGAAGTCCCGCGAGCAGTACTTC; cdr3_aa: CASSADRGRKVSKSREQYF
v_call: TRBV4-1; j_call: TRBJ2-7; d_call: TRBD1; clone_size: NA; cdr3_nt: TGCGCCAGCAGCCAAGATTCCCAGGGGGCGTACGAGCAGTACTTC; cdr3_aa: CASSQDSQGAYEQYF
v_call: TRBV28; j_call: TRBJ2-1; d_call: NA; clone_size: NA; cdr3_nt: TGTGCCAGTGCCTGGGGGGTTAGTGAGCAGTTCTTC; cdr3_aa: CASAWGVSEQFF
v_call: TRBV7-2; j_call: TRBJ1-4; d_call: NA; clone_size: few; cdr3_nt: TGTGCCAGCAGCCCTTCGGGATATAATGAAAAACTGTTTTTT; cdr3_aa: CASSPSGYNEKLFF
v_call: TRBV30; j_call: TRBJ2-1; d_call: TRBD2; clone_size: NA; cdr3_nt: TGTGCCTGGAATCTAGCGGGGGCCTCTTACAATGAGCAGTTCTTC; cdr3_aa: CAWNLAGASYNEQFF
v_call: TRBV7-9; j_call: TRBJ1-4; d_call: NA; clone_size: NA; cdr3_nt: TGTGCCAGCAGCTTTAAAGCAACTAATGAAAAACTGTTTTTT; cdr3_aa: CASSFKATNEKLFF
v_call: TRBV4-1; j_call: TRBJ2-1; d_call: NA; clone_size: few; cdr3_nt: TGCGCCAGCAGCCATATCAACTCCTACAATGAGCAGTTCTTC; cdr3_aa: CASSHINSYNEQFF
v_call: TRBV4-1; j_call: TRBJ2-1; d_call: TRBD2; clone_size: NA; cdr3_nt: TGCGCCAGCAGCCAAGAGCCGCTAGCGGGTTCGAGCTCCTACAATGAGCAGTTCTTC; cdr3_aa: CASSQEPLAGSSSYNEQFF
v_call: TRBV7-2; j_call: TRBJ2-2; d_call: TRBD2; clone_size: NA; cdr3_nt: TGTGCCAGCAGCTATCAACTAGCGGGGTCTACCGGGGAGCTGTTTTTT; cdr3_aa: CASSYQLAGSTGELFF
v_call: TRBV12-3/TRBV12-4; j_call: TRBJ2-1; d_call: NA; clone_size: few; cdr3_nt: TGTGCCAGCAACTTTAGGGGGGTCCTCTACAATGAGCAGTTCTTC; cdr3_aa: CASNFRGVLYNEQFF
v_call: TRBV3-1; j_call: TRBJ2-3; d_call: TRBD2; clone_size: NA; cdr3_nt: TGTGCCAGCAGCAGGGCGGGGGTTCCAGATACGCAGTATTTT; cdr3_aa: CASSRAGVPDTQYF
v_call: TRBV7-6; j_call: TRBJ1-4; d_call: NA; clone_size: many; cdr3_nt: TGTGCCAGCAGCTTAGGAGGAAATGAAAAACTGTTTTTT; cdr3_aa: CASSLGGNEKLFF
v_call: TRBV12-3/TRBV12-4; j_call: TRBJ2-3; d_call: NA; clone_size: NA; cdr3_nt: TGTGCCAGCGCCCAAAAAAGCACAGATACGCAGTATTTT; cdr3_aa: CASAQKSTDTQYF
v_call: TRBV5-5; j_call: TRBJ1-1; d_call: NA; clone_size: NA; cdr3_nt: TGTGCCAGCAGCCGTGATCAATTGGGAGCTTTCTTT; cdr3_aa: CASSRDQLGAFF
v_call: TRBV7-9; j_call: TRBJ2-7; d_call: NA; clone_size: NA; cdr3_nt: TGTGCCAGCAGCCGCGACAGTTGCGAGCAGTACTTC; cdr3_aa: CASSRDSCEQYF
v_call: TRBV6-5; j_call: TRBJ2-5; d_call: NA; clone_size: few; cdr3_nt: TGTGCCAGCAGTTCTGGGAAAGAGACCCAGTACTTC; cdr3_aa: CASSSGKETQYF
v_call: TRBV3-1; j_call: TRBJ2-4; d_call: NA; clone_size: few; cdr3_nt: TGTGCCAGCAGCCAAGCAGGAAACATTCAGTACTTC; cdr3_aa: CASSQAGNIQYF
v_call: TRBV29-1; j_call: TRBJ1-4; d_call: TRBD1; clone_size: NA; cdr3_nt: TGCAGCGTTCGGGGGACAGCTGCAACTAATGAAAAACTGTTTTTT; cdr3_aa: CSVRGTAATNEKLFF
v_call: TRBV4-3; j_call: TRBJ2-1; d_call: TRBD2; clone_size: few; cdr3_nt: TGCGCCAGCAGCCAAGATGGGGTGACTAGCGGGGGTAACAATGAGCAGTTCTTC; cdr3_aa: CASSQDGVTSGGNNEQFF
v_call: TRBV6-2/TRBV6-3; j_call: TRBJ2-1; d_call: NA; clone_size: NA; cdr3_nt: TGTGCCAGCACCTACGTCAGGAGGGGGCACAATGAGCAGTTCTTC; cdr3_aa: CASTYVRRGHNEQFF
v_call: TRBV7-2; j_call: TRBJ1-6; d_call: TRBD1; clone_size: NA; cdr3_nt: TGTGCCAGCAAATTTCGACAGGGGGATAATTCACCCCTCCACTTT; cdr3_aa: CASKFRQGDNSPLHF
v_call: TRBV29-1; j_call: TRBJ2-5; d_call: NA; clone_size: many; cdr3_nt: TGCAGCGTTGTACGGACCCTGGACCAGTACTTC; cdr3_aa: CSVVRTLDQYF
v_call: TRBV29-1; j_call: TRBJ1-1; d_call: NA; clone_size: NA; cdr3_nt: TGCAGCTCAAAAGGGGGGGATCTCCCGGCTGAAGCTTTCTTT; cdr3_aa: CSSKGGDLPAEAFF
v_call: TRBV4-1; j_call: TRBJ2-3; d_call: TRBD2; clone_size: NA; cdr3_nt: TGCGCCAGCAGCCAAGATCCGGGACTACACACAGATACGCAGTATTTT; cdr3_aa: CASSQDPGLHTDTQYF
v_call: TRBV4-1; j_call: TRBJ2-7; d_call: NA; clone_size: few; cdr3_nt: TGCGCCAGCAGCCAAGTACAGAACGAGCAGTACTTC; cdr3_aa: CASSQVQNEQYF
v_call: TRBV25-1; j_call: TRBJ2-1; d_call: TRBD1; clone_size: NA; cdr3_nt: TGTGCCAGCGATATGACAGGGAGTGAGCAGTTCTTC; cdr3_aa: CASDMTGSEQFF
v_call: TRBV12-3/TRBV12-4; j_call: TRBJ2-3; d_call: NA; clone_size: many; cdr3_nt: TGTGCCAGCAGTCCTGCCCTGGCGGGTACGCAGTATTTT; cdr3_aa: CASSPALAGTQYF